Listed below are T cell receptor beta chains from one sample, sequenced in a study of T cells after yellow fever vaccination. In TCRdb, the 5' RACE reads were re-called with MiXCR into one record per CDR3 protein. The sample shows about 130,000 distinct CDR3 sequences, under 9% of them seen only once. The specimen comprised CD8+ T cells sorted from PBMCs, sampled on the day of the yellow fever booster vaccination. These receptors all come from a man in his late teens or twenties who received the YFV17D yellow fever vaccine. The CDR3 runs from the conserved cysteine through the conserved F or W. The D gene is left open where the match is weak. The size entry is marked missing in some rows and otherwise reads once, few, many or a size class.

v_call: TRBV7-9; clone_size: few; d_call: NA; j_call: TRBJ1-2; cdr3_nt: TGTGCCAGCAGCTTTAGAGGAGATGGCTACACCTTC; cdr3_aa: CASSFRGDGYTF
v_call: TRBV12-3/TRBV12-4; clone_size: NA; d_call: NA; j_call: TRBJ1-1; cdr3_nt: TGTGCCAGCAGCACTAACGGATTATCTGAAGCTTTCTTT; cdr3_aa: CASSTNGLSEAFF
v_call: TRBV7-3; clone_size: few; d_call: NA; j_call: TRBJ2-1; cdr3_nt: TGTGCCAGCAGCCTTATCGGACCGTACAATGAGCAGTTCTTC; cdr3_aa: CASSLIGPYNEQFF
v_call: TRBV4-3; clone_size: few; d_call: NA; j_call: TRBJ2-1; cdr3_nt: TGCGCCAGCAGCCAAGTCTATTCCTGGGGGGCGAATGAGCAGTTCTTC; cdr3_aa: CASSQVYSWGANEQFF
v_call: TRBV18; clone_size: NA; d_call: TRBD1; j_call: TRBJ1-6; cdr3_nt: TGTGCCAGCTCACCGGGGACAGGGTTCCTCCACTTT; cdr3_aa: CASSPGTGFLHF
v_call: TRBV4-3; clone_size: many; d_call: NA; j_call: TRBJ2-3; cdr3_nt: TGCGCCAGCAGCCAAGATAGGATGGCGTTAGATACGCAGTATTTT; cdr3_aa: CASSQDRMALDTQYF
v_call: TRBV7-7; clone_size: few; d_call: TRBD2; j_call: TRBJ2-5; cdr3_nt: TGTGCCAGCAGCCGGACTAGTGGGGCTATGGAGACCCAGTACTTC; cdr3_aa: CASSRTSGAMETQYF
v_call: TRBV6-5; clone_size: few; d_call: NA; j_call: TRBJ2-4; cdr3_nt: TGTGCCAGGATAACCCGGACAGTCCACCGAATGAAAAACATTCAGTACTTC; cdr3_aa: CARITRTVHRMKNIQYF
v_call: TRBV3-1; clone_size: NA; d_call: NA; j_call: TRBJ2-5; cdr3_nt: TGTGCCAGCAGCCCCTTAGCGCCGGAGACCCAGTACTTC; cdr3_aa: CASSPLAPETQYF
v_call: TRBV29-1; clone_size: few; d_call: NA; j_call: TRBJ1-2; cdr3_nt: TGCAGCGTTGAAACTGACTATGGCTACACCTTC; cdr3_aa: CSVETDYGYTF
v_call: TRBV4-2; clone_size: many; d_call: NA; j_call: TRBJ1-6; cdr3_nt: TGTGCCAGCAGCCAAGATCCCGGTCCGGAGGAGCCCCTCCACTTT; cdr3_aa: CASSQDPGPEEPLHF
v_call: TRBV12-3/TRBV12-4; clone_size: few; d_call: NA; j_call: TRBJ1-5; cdr3_nt: TGTGCCAGCAGTTTACGGGGGCTCGGCAATCAGCCCCAGCATTTT; cdr3_aa: CASSLRGLGNQPQHF
v_call: TRBV12-3/TRBV12-4; clone_size: few; d_call: TRBD2; j_call: TRBJ2-5; cdr3_nt: TGTGCCAGCCTCGGGGGGGCCGGTGAGACCCAGTACTTC; cdr3_aa: CASLGGAGETQYF
v_call: TRBV9; clone_size: NA; d_call: NA; j_call: TRBJ2-3; cdr3_nt: TGTGCCAGCAGCCCCCCCATCAGGGTACCAGGGGGCACAGATACGCAGTATTTT; cdr3_aa: CASSPPIRVPGGTDTQYF
v_call: TRBV4-3; clone_size: many; d_call: NA; j_call: TRBJ1-5; cdr3_nt: TGCGCCAGCAGCCAAGATACGGGGCCCCAGCATTTT; cdr3_aa: CASSQDTGPQHF
v_call: TRBV5-1; clone_size: NA; d_call: TRBD2; j_call: TRBJ2-3; cdr3_nt: TGCGCCAGCCTAGCGGGGGACTCCGGGGGCACAGATACGCAGTATTTT; cdr3_aa: CASLAGDSGGTDTQYF
v_call: TRBV28; clone_size: NA; d_call: NA; j_call: TRBJ1-2; cdr3_nt: TGTGCCAGCTCCTTCGGGGGGAGTTTGAATGGCTACACCTTC; cdr3_aa: CASSFGGSLNGYTF
v_call: TRBV7-9; clone_size: NA; d_call: NA; j_call: TRBJ2-3; cdr3_nt: TGTGCCAGCAGCTTAGGTGGCCTGAGCTCAGATACGCAGTATTTT; cdr3_aa: CASSLGGLSSDTQYF
v_call: TRBV7-2; clone_size: NA; d_call: TRBD2; j_call: TRBJ2-5; cdr3_nt: TGTGCCAGCAGCTTGGGGGGAGGGAGTTTAGAGACCCAGTACTTC; cdr3_aa: CASSLGGGSLETQYF
v_call: TRBV3-1; clone_size: NA; d_call: NA; j_call: TRBJ1-1; cdr3_nt: TGTGCCAGCAGCCTGCTGACTCCTTCGTGGACTGAAGCTTTCTTT; cdr3_aa: CASSLLTPSWTEAFF
v_call: TRBV4-3; clone_size: NA; d_call: NA; j_call: TRBJ2-7; cdr3_nt: TGCGCCAGCAGCCTGGCGACGGCGGGCAGCCAAGAACTTTACGAGCAGTACTTC; cdr3_aa: CASSLATAGSQELYEQYF
v_call: TRBV19; clone_size: NA; d_call: NA; j_call: TRBJ2-7; cdr3_nt: TGTGCCAGTAGTATAGCCTCATCCGGGGCCTACGAGCAGTACTTC; cdr3_aa: CASSIASSGAYEQYF
v_call: TRBV25-1; clone_size: NA; d_call: NA; j_call: TRBJ2-5; cdr3_nt: TGTGCCAGCAGTGACTCCACAGTTGGGGGTCAAGAGACCCAGTACTTC; cdr3_aa: CASSDSTVGGQETQYF
v_call: TRBV7-9; clone_size: NA; d_call: NA; j_call: TRBJ2-7; cdr3_nt: TGTGCCAGCAGACCACCCCGGGGGACCTACGAGCAGTACTTC; cdr3_aa: CASRPPRGTYEQYF
v_call: TRBV29-1; clone_size: many; d_call: TRBD2; j_call: TRBJ2-7; cdr3_nt: TGCAGTACTAGCGGGGGACCCTACGAGCAGTACTTC; cdr3_aa: CSTSGGPYEQYF
v_call: TRBV7-9; clone_size: few; d_call: NA; j_call: TRBJ2-1; cdr3_nt: TGTGCCAGCAGCTTAGGTCGCGGAGCGTCCTACAATGAGCAGTTCTTC; cdr3_aa: CASSLGRGASYNEQFF
v_call: TRBV7-8; clone_size: few; d_call: NA; j_call: TRBJ2-2; cdr3_nt: TGTGCCAGCAGATATCGAGGGGGGGTCACCGGGGAGCTGTTTTTT; cdr3_aa: CASRYRGGVTGELFF
v_call: TRBV12-3/TRBV12-4; clone_size: NA; d_call: NA; j_call: TRBJ2-3; cdr3_nt: TGTGCCAGCAGTTGGGTAGGGAACACAGATACGCAGTATTTT; cdr3_aa: CASSWVGNTDTQYF
v_call: TRBV29-1; clone_size: few; d_call: NA; j_call: TRBJ2-7; cdr3_nt: TGCAGCGTTGGCGGATCCACCTACGAGCAGTACTTC; cdr3_aa: CSVGGSTYEQYF
v_call: TRBV11-2; clone_size: many; d_call: TRBD2; j_call: TRBJ2-1; cdr3_nt: TGTGCCAGCAGTCTTCTAGCGGGGGCCCGGCGTGAGCAGTTCTTC; cdr3_aa: CASSLLAGARREQFF
v_call: TRBV6-2/TRBV6-3; clone_size: NA; d_call: NA; j_call: TRBJ2-7; cdr3_nt: TGTGCCAGCAGAAATCTTGGCTACGAGCAGTACTTC; cdr3_aa: CASRNLGYEQYF
v_call: TRBV6-2/TRBV6-3; clone_size: NA; d_call: NA; j_call: TRBJ1-1; cdr3_nt: TGTGCCAGCAGTTACTCGCCGGACAGAACCATGAACACTGAAGCTTTCTTT; cdr3_aa: CASSYSPDRTMNTEAFF
v_call: TRBV12-3/TRBV12-4; clone_size: NA; d_call: TRBD1; j_call: TRBJ1-1; cdr3_nt: TGTGCCAGCAACACGACTCAGGGGGTTGGCACTGAAGCTTTCTTT; cdr3_aa: CASNTTQGVGTEAFF
v_call: TRBV29-1; clone_size: few; d_call: NA; j_call: TRBJ1-2; cdr3_nt: TGCAGCGTTGAAGTGGGGGGAGAGACTAACTATGGCTACACCTTC; cdr3_aa: CSVEVGGETNYGYTF
v_call: TRBV4-2; clone_size: NA; d_call: TRBD1; j_call: TRBJ1-5; cdr3_nt: TGTGCCAGCAGCCAAGATGTGACAGGGGATTTTGTATACATTCAGCCCCAGCATTTT; cdr3_aa: CASSQDVTGDFVYIQPQHF
v_call: TRBV15; clone_size: NA; d_call: NA; j_call: TRBJ2-1; cdr3_nt: TGTGCCACCAGCGTCCCGGGACCCGGCACCAATGAGCAGTTCTTC; cdr3_aa: CATSVPGPGTNEQFF
v_call: TRBV11-3; clone_size: NA; d_call: NA; j_call: TRBJ2-1; cdr3_nt: TGTGCCAGCAGCTTAGATTCGGCGACCCACGCCTACAATGAGCAGTTCTTC; cdr3_aa: CASSLDSATHAYNEQFF
v_call: TRBV4-3; clone_size: NA; d_call: TRBD1; j_call: TRBJ1-2; cdr3_nt: TGCGCCAGCAGCCAAGACCCGGACAGGGGCTTTGGCTACACCTTC; cdr3_aa: CASSQDPDRGFGYTF
v_call: TRBV12-3/TRBV12-4; clone_size: few; d_call: TRBD1; j_call: TRBJ2-3; cdr3_nt: TGTGCCAGCACTAAAGACAGGGTTAGCACAGATACGCAGTATTTT; cdr3_aa: CASTKDRVSTDTQYF
v_call: TRBV4-1; clone_size: NA; d_call: TRBD2; j_call: TRBJ2-3; cdr3_nt: TGCGCCAGCAGTCTCGTCGAGCGGGGGGAGGCAGATACGCAGTATTTT; cdr3_aa: CASSLVERGEADTQYF
v_call: TRBV30; clone_size: NA; d_call: NA; j_call: TRBJ1-2; cdr3_nt: TGTGCCCTGAGGGGGTGGAACAACTATGGCTACACCTTC; cdr3_aa: CALRGWNNYGYTF
v_call: TRBV7-6; clone_size: NA; d_call: TRBD1; j_call: TRBJ2-3; cdr3_nt: TGTGCCAGCAGCTTAACCCAAATAACAGGGACAGCCACAGATACGCAGTATTTT; cdr3_aa: CASSLTQITGTATDTQYF
v_call: TRBV25-1; clone_size: few; d_call: NA; j_call: TRBJ2-3; cdr3_nt: TGTGCCAGCAGTGAAGAGAGGGGGGACGGAATCACAGATACGCAGTATTTT; cdr3_aa: CASSEERGDGITDTQYF
v_call: TRBV7-9; clone_size: NA; d_call: TRBD1; j_call: TRBJ2-1; cdr3_nt: TGTGCCAGCAGCTCCCGGGACAGGCCATACAATGAGCAGTTCTTC; cdr3_aa: CASSSRDRPYNEQFF
v_call: TRBV2; clone_size: NA; d_call: TRBD1; j_call: TRBJ2-3; cdr3_nt: TGTGCCAGCAGTGGCCAGGGGGCGAAGGGGGATACGCAGTATTTT; cdr3_aa: CASSGQGAKGDTQYF
v_call: TRBV6-5; clone_size: NA; d_call: NA; j_call: TRBJ1-2; cdr3_nt: TGTGCCAGCAGTTATTCCGGGGGCAACTATGGCTACACCTTC; cdr3_aa: CASSYSGGNYGYTF
v_call: TRBV11-2; clone_size: few; d_call: NA; j_call: TRBJ1-4; cdr3_nt: TGTGCCAGCAGCCGTTCAGGGCGTCTAAATGAAAAACTGTTTTTT; cdr3_aa: CASSRSGRLNEKLFF
v_call: TRBV11-2; clone_size: NA; d_call: NA; j_call: TRBJ1-1; cdr3_nt: TGTGCCAGCAGCTCCAGGACAGCCTTGAGGGCTTTCTTT; cdr3_aa: CASSSRTALRAFF
v_call: TRBV15; clone_size: few; d_call: NA; j_call: TRBJ2-4; cdr3_nt: TGTGCCACCAGCAGAGGGGTGGAAAGTAGAAACATTCAGTACTTC; cdr3_aa: CATSRGVESRNIQYF
v_call: TRBV14; clone_size: NA; d_call: NA; j_call: TRBJ1-1; cdr3_nt: TGTGCCAGCAGCCAAGATTGGGGGCCCCTTATGAACACTGAAGCTTTCTTT; cdr3_aa: CASSQDWGPLMNTEAFF
v_call: TRBV12-3/TRBV12-4; clone_size: few; d_call: TRBD1; j_call: TRBJ2-3; cdr3_nt: TGTGCCAGCAGTTTACGAGGGGGCGGTGGGCCAGATACGCAGTATTTT; cdr3_aa: CASSLRGGGGPDTQYF